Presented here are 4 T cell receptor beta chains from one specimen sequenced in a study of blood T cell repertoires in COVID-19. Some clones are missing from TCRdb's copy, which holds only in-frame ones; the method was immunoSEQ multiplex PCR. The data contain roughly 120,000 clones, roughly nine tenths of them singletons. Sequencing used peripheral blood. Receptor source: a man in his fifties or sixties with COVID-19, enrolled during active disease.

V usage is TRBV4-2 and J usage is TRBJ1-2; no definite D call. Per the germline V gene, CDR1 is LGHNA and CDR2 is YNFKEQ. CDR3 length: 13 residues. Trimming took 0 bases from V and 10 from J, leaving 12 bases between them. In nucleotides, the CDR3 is TGTGCCAGCAGCCAAGATGGCAGATCTGTCTACACCTTC. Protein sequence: CASSQDGRSVYTF.

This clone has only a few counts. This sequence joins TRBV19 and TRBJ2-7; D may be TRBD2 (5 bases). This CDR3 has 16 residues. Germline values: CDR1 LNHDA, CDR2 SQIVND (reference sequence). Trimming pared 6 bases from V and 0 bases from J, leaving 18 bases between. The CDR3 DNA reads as TGTGCCAGTAGCCCGTTCGGACTTATGAGCTCCTACGAGCAGTACTTC. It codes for CASSPFGLMSSYEQYF. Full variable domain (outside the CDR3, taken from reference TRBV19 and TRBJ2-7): DGGITQSPKYLFRKEGQNVTLSCEQNLNHDAMYWYRQDPGQGLRLIYYSQIVNDFQKGDIAEGYSVSREKKESFPLTVTSAQKNPTAFYLCASSPFGLMSSYEQYFGPGTRLTVT.

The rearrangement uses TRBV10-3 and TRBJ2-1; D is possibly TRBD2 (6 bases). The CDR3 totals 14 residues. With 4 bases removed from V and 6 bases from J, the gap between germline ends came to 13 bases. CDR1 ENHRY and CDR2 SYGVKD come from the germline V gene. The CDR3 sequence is CAISASAEINEQFF. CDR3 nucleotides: TGTGCCATCAGTGCTAGCGCTGAAATCAATGAGCAGTTCTTC.

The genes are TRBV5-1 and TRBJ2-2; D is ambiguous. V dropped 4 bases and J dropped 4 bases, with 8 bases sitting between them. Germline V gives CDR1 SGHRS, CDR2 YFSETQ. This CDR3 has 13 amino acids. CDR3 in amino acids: CASSAYSTGELFF. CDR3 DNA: TGCGCCAGCAGCGCCTACAGCACCGGGGAGCTGTTTTTT.